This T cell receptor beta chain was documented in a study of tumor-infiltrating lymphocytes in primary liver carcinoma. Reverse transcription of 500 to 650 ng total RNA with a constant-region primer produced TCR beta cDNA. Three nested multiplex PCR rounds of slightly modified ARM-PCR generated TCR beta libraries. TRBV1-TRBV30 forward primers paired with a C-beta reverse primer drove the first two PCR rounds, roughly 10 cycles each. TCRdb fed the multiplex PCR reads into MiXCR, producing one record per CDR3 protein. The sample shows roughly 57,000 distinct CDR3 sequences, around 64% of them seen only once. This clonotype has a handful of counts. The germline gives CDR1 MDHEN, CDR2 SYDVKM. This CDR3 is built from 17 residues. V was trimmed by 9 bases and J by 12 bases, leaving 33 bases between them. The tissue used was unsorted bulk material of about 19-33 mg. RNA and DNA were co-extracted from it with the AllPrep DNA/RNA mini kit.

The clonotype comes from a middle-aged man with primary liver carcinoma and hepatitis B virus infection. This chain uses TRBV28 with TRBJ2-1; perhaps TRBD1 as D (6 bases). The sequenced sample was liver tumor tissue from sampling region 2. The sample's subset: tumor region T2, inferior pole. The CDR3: CASFRGKARGYHHGQFF. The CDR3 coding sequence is TGTGCCAGTTTCAGGGGCAAGGCTAGAGGGTATCATCATGGGCAGTTCTTC.